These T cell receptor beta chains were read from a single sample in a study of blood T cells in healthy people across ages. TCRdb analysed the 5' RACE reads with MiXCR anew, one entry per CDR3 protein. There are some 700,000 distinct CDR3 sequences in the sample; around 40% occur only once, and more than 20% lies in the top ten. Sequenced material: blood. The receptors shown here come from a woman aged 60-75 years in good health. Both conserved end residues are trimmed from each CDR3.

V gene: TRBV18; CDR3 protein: ASSPSLGQDEKLF
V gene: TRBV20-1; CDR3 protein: SPGTDDYGYT
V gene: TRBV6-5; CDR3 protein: ASSYSLAAQETQY
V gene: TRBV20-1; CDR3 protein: SARDIAGPSYEQY
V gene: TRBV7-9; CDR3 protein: AGSLARLNTEAF
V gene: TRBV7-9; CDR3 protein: ASSLRTGTNTEAF
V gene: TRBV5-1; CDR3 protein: ASSLIPGTGETEAF
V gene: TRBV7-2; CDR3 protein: ASIPPGVYEQY
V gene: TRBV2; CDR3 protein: ASSEILAGGREQY
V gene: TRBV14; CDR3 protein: ASSLWGIGDNSPLH